What follows are 32 T cell receptor beta chains derived from one specimen sequenced in a study of CD8+CD57+ T cells in acquired aplastic anemia. It was genomic DNA that served as the template for profiling TCR beta VDJ and CDR3. TCRdb reprocessed the reads via MiXCR and lists one record per CDR3 protein. The table has 160,000 or so distinct CDR3 sequences, around half seen once; the top ten hold approximately 2.8%. An expansion of CD8+CD57+ cells by flow cytometry had been shown in patients chosen for sequencing. The sequenced sample was sorted CD4+, CD8+, or CD8+CD57+ T cells (not recorded which) from PBMCs. Source of these receptors: a human donor with aplastic anemia.

The chain combines TRBV20-1 with TRBJ2-5; 7 positions match TRBD1. The CDR3 is made up of 12 amino acids. CDR1 is DFQATT and CDR2 is SNEGSKA in the germline V gene (reference sequence). Unmatched junction bases numbered 5, after V lost 5 bases and J lost 5 bases. The CDR3 protein is CSAFRDSETQYF. The CDR3 DNA follows: TGCAGTGCTTTCCGGGACAGCGAGACCCAGTACTTC.

The chain has TRBV19 and TRBJ1-1; D gene ambiguous. The CDR3 contains 13 residues. Germline loops: CDR1 LNHDA, CDR2 SQIVND (reference sequence). Trimming cost V 6 bases and J 1 base, with 9 bases left between them. The CDR3 loop is CASSRRRNTEAFF. The DNA of the CDR3 is TGTGCCAGTAGCCGGCGACGGAACACTGAAGCTTTCTTT.

CDR3 coding DNA: TGTGCCAGCAGCTTCCGGGGCAGGGGGAACACTGAAGCTTTCTTT. Its protein product is CASSFRGRGNTEAFF. The chain couples TRBV7-2 to TRBJ1-1; D may be TRBD1 (6 bases). Trimming stripped 3 bases from V and 1 base from J, with 12 bases between. The CDR3 length is 15 residues. Germline CDR1 reads SGHTA; CDR2 reads FQGNSA.

This clonotype was seen at least ten times. The chain has TRBV15 and TRBJ2-1; no clear D. The CDR3 runs 13 residues. Germline-derived CDR1 and CDR2 are LNHNV and YYDKDF (reference sequence). V was trimmed by 3 bases and J by 9 bases, leaving 12 bases between them. CDR3 amino acids: CATSSVFLGEQFF. The CDR3, as DNA: TGTGCCACCAGCAGTGTATTCCTCGGTGAGCAGTTCTTC.

This chain joins TRBV3-1 and TRBJ2-1, with 11 bases matching TRBD2. The CDR3 covers 13 residues. V was clipped by 4 bases and J by 10 bases; unmatched bases: 3. Germline-derived CDR1 and CDR2 are LGHDT and YNNKEL (reference sequence). The CDR3 coding sequence is TGTGCCAGCAGCCGGGGACTAGCGGCCGAGCAGTTCTTC. It is translated as CASSRGLAAEQFF.

On this clonotype: Lacking the conserved final phenylalanine or tryptophan, this CDR3 likely reflects a read error. The chain links TRBV24-1 to TRBJ2-1, with 7 bases aligning to TRBD2. CDR3 length equals 15 residues. From germline, CDR1 is KGHDR and CDR2 SFDVKD. The CDR3: CATSDPSGLYNKQFS. CDR3 DNA sequence: TGTGCCACCAGTGACCCTAGCGGACTATACAATAAGCAGTTCTCC.

The chain combines TRBV15 with TRBJ1-2; D uncertain. The CDR3 loop spans 14 amino acids. The V gene's germline CDR1 is LNHNV and CDR2 YYDKDF (reference sequence). V gave up 3 bases and J gave up 4 bases, with 12 bases separating them. The CDR3 here is CATSRLGRLYGYTF. The CDR3 nucleotides are TGTGCCACCAGCAGGCTAGGGAGACTCTATGGCTACACCTTC.

The chain links TRBV2 to TRBJ2-5, with D possibly matching TRBD2 (5 bases). This CDR3 is 14 amino acids long. Germline CDR1 SNHLY, CDR2 FYNNEI. V was cut by 6 bases and J by 5 bases, with 16 bases left in between. This CDR3 is CASSPTGSGETQYF. The CDR3 nucleotides are TGTGCCAGCAGCCCCACGGGGTCCGGGGAGACCCAGTACTTC.

In its sample, this clonotype was seen many times. The V and J genes are TRBV19 and TRBJ2-4; TRBD2 is a possible D gene (6 bases). Trimming removed 5 bases at V and 0 bases at J, with 17 bases between. The germline gives CDR1 LNHDA, CDR2 SQIVND (reference sequence). This CDR3 comprises 17 residues. The DNA for the CDR3 is TGTGCCAGTAGTTCCTTCTCCGGGACTGTAGCCAAAAACATTCAGTACTTC. Translating gives CASSSFSGTVAKNIQYF.

This clonotype was counted at least ten times. V usage is TRBV5-1 and J usage is TRBJ1-3; the D gene is possibly TRBD1 (5 bases). V lost 1 base and J lost 4, with 15 bases in between. The CDR3 is made up of 16 amino acids. The germline gives CDR1 SGHRS, CDR2 YFSETQ. CDR3 sequence reads: CASSLNPRGGGNTIYF. In DNA form, the CDR3 reads TGCGCCAGCAGCTTGAATCCGAGGGGAGGGGGAAACACCATATATTTT.

The gene calls are TRBV27 and TRBJ1-4; 8 positions match TRBD1. Per germline, CDR1 MNHEY and CDR2 SMNVEV (reference sequence). The CDR3 has 14 residues. The junction had 5 bases not matched to a gene; V was cut back by 6 bases and J by 5 bases. For the CDR3, the DNA is TGTGCCAGCAGGTCCGGGACAGGAAATGAAAAACTGTTTTTT. It is translated as CASRSGTGNEKLFF.

This clonotype occurred many times. This rearrangement joins TRBV7-8 to TRBJ1-3; D gene unclear. This CDR3 contains 17 residues. Trimming took 1 base from V and 0 from J, leaving 13 bases between them. The germline V gene has CDR1 SGHVS and CDR2 FQNEAQ. In DNA, the CDR3 is TGTGCCAGCAGCTTAGGGATCGGACGGAGCTCTGGAAACACCATATATTTT. Translating it yields CASSLGIGRSSGNTIYF.

The J gene is TRBJ1-2, the V gene TRBV27; D gene ambiguous. Looked up from germline, CDR1 is MNHEY and CDR2 is SMNVEV (reference sequence). The length of the CDR3 is 12 residues. V was shortened by 6 bases and J by 8 bases, with 13 bases between the two germline ends. The CDR3 is CASRPSAGGYTF. The CDR3 DNA reads TGTGCCAGCAGACCCTCAGCAGGAGGCTACACCTTC.

This clonotype was detected many times. The rearrangement uses TRBV19 and TRBJ1-1; a weak D match, TRBD1 (6 bases). The CDR3 loop spans 16 amino acids. The germline CDR1 and CDR2 sequences are LNHDA and SQIVND (reference sequence). Trimming shortened V by 1 base and J by 0 bases, and 12 bases separated the two germline ends. The CDR3 sequence: CASSIATGGLNTEAFF. The CDR3 bases are TGTGCCAGTAGTATAGCGACAGGAGGGTTGAACACTGAAGCTTTCTTT.

At least ten counts were recorded for this clonotype. The chain carries TRBV11-2 and TRBJ2-3; TRBD2 might be the D (6 bases). V was shortened by 1 base and J by 3 bases, with 11 bases between the two germline ends. CDR1 SGHAT and CDR2 FQNNGV come from the germline V gene. This CDR3 region has 15 residues. In DNA form, the CDR3 reads TGTGCCAGCAGCTTAGGTAGGCTAGCGACAGATACGCAGTATTTT. Residues: CASSLGRLATDTQYF.

On this clonotype itself: A much larger clone is a single base away; this may be a read error. The CDR3 region is CAGSYIGRGEKLFF. The CDR3 bases are TGTGCCGGCAGTTACATCGGGAGGGGTGAAAAACTGTTTTTT. V usage is TRBV2 and J usage is TRBJ1-4; D is possibly TRBD1 (5 bases). Germline values: CDR1 SNHLY, CDR2 FYNNEI. The CDR3 has 14 amino acids. The complete variable domain, with remaining parts taken from reference TRBV2 and TRBJ1-4, reads EPEVTQTPSHQVTQMGQEVILRCVPISNHLYFYWYRQILGQKVEFLVSFYNNEISEKSEIFDDQFSVERPDGSNFTLKIRSTKLEDSAMYFCAGSYIGRGEKLFFGSGTQLSVL.

About this clonotype itself: One junction end does not reproduce the germline sequence, and a read error may be involved. V is TRBV6-2 or TRBV6-3 and J is TRBJ2-3, with TRBD2 identical over 8 bases. The CDR3 runs 16 residues. CDR1 and CDR2 (germline): MNHEY, SVGEGT. The CDR3 bases are TGTGCCAGCAGTTACTATCTCCGGGGGGGAACAGATACGCCGTATTTT. This codes for CASSYYLRGGTDTPYF.

The CDR3 loop reads CASTGTASYNEQFF. The CDR3, as DNA: TGTGCCAGTACCGGGACAGCGTCCTACAATGAGCAGTTCTTC. The V call is TRBV6-2 or TRBV6-3, the J call TRBJ2-1, with 7 bases that match TRBD1. The CDR3 spans 14 residues. Trimming took 9 bases from V and 1 from J; bases not matched to a gene: 6. CDR1 MNHEY and CDR2 SVGEGT come from the germline V gene.

This clonotype was counted between two and nine times. The J gene is TRBJ2-5, the V gene TRBV28; maybe TRBD2 (6 bases). The germline V gene has CDR1 MDHEN and CDR2 SYDVKM. The CDR3 consists of 15 residues. V was clipped by 6 bases and J by 4 bases, with 18 bases between them. The CDR3 DNA reads TGTGCCAGCAGCAGATACCGGGACTTGGTAGAGACCCAGTACTTC. Protein sequence: CASSRYRDLVETQYF.

V usage is TRBV19 and J usage is TRBJ2-6; D may correspond to TRBD1 or TRBD2 (5 bases each). Trimming cost V 3 bases and J 2 bases, with 8 bases left between them. This CDR3 has 15 amino acids. Germline V gene data show CDR1 as LNHDA and CDR2 as SQIVND (reference sequence). For the CDR3, the DNA is TGTGCCAGTAGTATGGGACGACCTGGGGCCAACGTCCTGACTTTC. Its translation: CASSMGRPGANVLTF.

This clonotype appeared once. This chain joins TRBV4-2 and TRBJ2-1; TRBD2 matches at 10 bases. CDR1 and CDR2 from the germline V gene are LGHNA and YNFKEQ. The V and J ends lost 0 bases and 7 bases, in that order; junction bases with no gene match: 6. This CDR3 has 16 residues. The CDR3 nucleotides read TGTGCCAGCAGCCAAGATCTAGCGGGAGTGCAGAATGAGCAGTTCTTC. This encodes CASSQDLAGVQNEQFF.

This clonotype showed up many times. The chain recombines TRBV3-1 with TRBJ2-2; 11 nucleotides agree with TRBD2. Germline V gene data show CDR1 as LGHDT and CDR2 as YNNKEL (reference sequence). Unmatched junction bases numbered 7, after V lost 6 bases and J lost 1 base. The CDR3 length is 17 residues. CDR3 DNA sequence: TGTGCCAGCAGTCAAACCGGGACTAGCGGGAACACCGGGGAGCTGTTTTTT. As protein: CASSQTGTSGNTGELFF.

There are many counts of this clonotype. This chain's CDR3 is CASSYGTGLWGQPQHF. The CDR3 coding sequence is TGTGCCAGCAGTTACGGGACAGGCCTATGGGGTCAGCCCCAGCATTTT. The chain combines TRBV6-5 with TRBJ1-5; 8 nucleotides match TRBD1. Trimming removed 2 bases from V and 6 bases from J; junction bases left unmatched: 9. The CDR3 is made up of 16 amino acids. Looked up from germline, CDR1 is MNHEY and CDR2 is SVGAGI.

This clonotype has a single count. J is TRBJ1-5 and V is TRBV25-1, with 7 bases lining up with TRBD1. CDR1 MGHDK and CDR2 SYGVNS come from the germline V gene. V lost 4 bases, J lost 6 bases, and 9 bases stayed unmatched. This CDR3 has 15 residues. The CDR3 coding sequence is TGTGCCAGCAGTGTTGGGGACAGAGAAACTCAGCCCCAGCATTTT. Translating gives CASSVGDRETQPQHF.

At least ten counts were recorded for this clonotype. This sequence joins TRBV12-3 or TRBV12-4 and TRBJ1-1; D not certain. The CDR3 sequence is 14 residues long. Between the trimmed V and J ends, which lost 3 bases and 1 base, there was a span of 9 bases. CDR3 in amino acids: CASSFPGRNTEAFF. The CDR3 DNA reads TGTGCCAGCAGTTTCCCAGGTCGGAACACTGAAGCTTTCTTT.

This clonotype was picked up one time. The CDR3 is CATGSVWDEQFF. In DNA, the CDR3 is TGTGCCACGGGGAGCGTCTGGGATGAGCAGTTCTTC. The rearrangement joins TRBV19 to TRBJ2-1; tentatively, D is TRBD2 (5 bases). CDR3 length: 12 amino acids. Trimming cost V 10 bases and J 8 bases, with 15 bases left between them. Germline V CDR1 and CDR2: LNHDA, SQIVND (reference sequence).

This clonotype has a count of ten or more. The chain couples TRBV5-1 to TRBJ2-7; the D gene is possibly TRBD2 (6 bases). The length of the CDR3 is 13 residues. The ends were cut back, 2 bases at V and 7 bases at J, with 13 bases in the middle. Germline V gives CDR1 SGHRS, CDR2 YFSETQ. CDR3 DNA sequence: TGCGCCAGCAGCTTTGTGACTAGATTAGAGCAGTACTTC. Translation: CASSFVTRLEQYF. Based on the CDR3 plus reference TRBV5-1 and TRBJ2-7, the full variable domain is KAGVTQTPRYLIKTRGQQVTLSCSPISGHRSVSWYQQTPGQGLQFLFEYFSETQRNKGNFPGRFSGRQFSNSRSEMNVSTLELGDSALYLCASSFVTRLEQYFGPGTRLTVT.

Worth noting for this clonotype: Since the CDR3 does not end with the conserved phenylalanine or tryptophan, this likely comes from a read error. The V call is TRBV15, the J call TRBJ2-1, with D hard to call. CDR1 is LNHNV and CDR2 is YYDKDF in the germline V gene (reference sequence). The CDR3 spans 15 residues. Deletions cut 3 bases from V and 5 bases from J, with 14 bases between. The CDR3 DNA sequence: TGTGCCACCAGCAGGAACCTTGCTCGGGACAATGAGCAGTTCTCC. Its protein is CATSRNLARDNEQFS.

The chain has TRBV2 and TRBJ2-1, with TRBD2 matching 12 bases. This CDR3 comprises 15 residues. The V gene end was trimmed by 11 bases and the J gene end by 4 bases; junction bases not matched to a gene: 9. Germline V lookup: CDR1 SNHLY, CDR2 FYNNEI. The CDR3 sequence is CAGTRLAGAYNEQFF. Here the CDR3 DNA reads TGTGCCGGCACCCGACTAGCGGGGGCATACAATGAGCAGTTCTTC. Supplemented by reference TRBV2 and TRBJ2-1, the full variable domain reads EPEVTQTPSHQVTQMGQEVILRCVPISNHLYFYWYRQILGQKVEFLVSFYNNEISEKSEIFDDQFSVERPDGSNFTLKIRSTKLEDSAMYFCAGTRLAGAYNEQFFGPGTRLTVL.

This clonotype was observed at least ten times. This chain links TRBV5-1 with TRBJ2-7; 10 bases fit TRBD1. Looked up from germline, CDR1 is SGHRS and CDR2 is YFSETQ. The CDR3 is made up of 15 amino acids. The junction had 5 bases not matched to a gene; V was cut back by 0 bases and J by 5 bases. The CDR3 protein is CASSLGGTGDHEQYF. The DNA of the CDR3 is TGCGCCAGCAGCTTGGGGGGGACAGGGGACCACGAGCAGTACTTC.

This chain connects TRBV15 to TRBJ1-5; D gene ambiguous. V was cut by 0 bases and J by 9 bases, with 15 bases left in between. This CDR3 has 15 residues. CDR1 is LNHNV, CDR2 YYDKDF, per germline (reference sequence). Here the CDR3 DNA reads TGTGCCACCAGCAGAGATAGAGGTTCTGCGGCGCCCCAGCATTTT. Translating gives CATSRDRGSAAPQHF.

This clonotype was seen ten or more times. The DNA of the CDR3 is TGCAGTGCAGGGGACAGGGGCTACAATGAGCAGTTCTTC. Encoded protein: CSAGDRGYNEQFF. The chain combines TRBV20-1 with TRBJ2-1, with 10 positions matching TRBD1. Per the germline V gene, CDR1 is DFQATT and CDR2 is SNEGSKA (reference sequence). Trimming removed 6 bases from V and 3 bases from J; junction bases left unmatched: 2. This CDR3 comprises 13 residues.